The clone carrying this TCR beta chain was counted at least ten times. As yet, its antigen is unknown. TCRdb used MiXCR to reprocess the 5' RACE reads, holding one entry per CDR3 protein. Of 15,000 or so distinct CDR3 sequences in the sample, 4% to 6% were seen once. Time point reported: sample taken at primary tumor resection. There were 65 or so donors, all of them untreated patients with early-stage non-small cell lung cancer. Whole RNA obtained from tumor, nontumor lung or frozen PBMC underwent sequencing without sorting. This entry belongs to a study of spatial heterogeneity in lung cancer. Study-wide findings and caveats: In tumors, expanded intratumoral alpha and beta TCR counts tracked mutation counts.

V lost 7 bases and J 3 bases, leaving 10 bases between the germline ends. Germline loops: CDR1 MNHEY, CDR2 SVGAGI. This CDR3 contains 13 residues. This chain uses TRBV6-5 with TRBJ1-5; D remains unclear. The specimen was lung tumor tissue, collected at surgery. This receptor was obtained from a male donor with early-stage non-small cell lung cancer. The CDR3 spells CASKRADNQPQHF. As DNA, the CDR3 is TGTGCCAGCAAACGGGCAGACAATCAGCCCCAGCATTTT.